The clone carrying this TCR beta chain showed up just a few times. TCRdb re-derived calls from the RT-PCR reads in MiXCR, one entry per CDR3 protein. Among a few hundred thousand distinct CDR3 sequences listed, about 10% were seen once. This sample is part of a study of response to subunit inactivated influenza vaccine. Trimming stripped 5 bases from V and 7 bases from J, with 11 bases between. The germline V gene has CDR1 SEHNR and CDR2 FQNEAQ (reference sequence). This CDR3 comprises 13 residues. These data also featured in a second study, about T cells expressing NK-cell markers. Per that paper: Template switching by 5'RACE with UMIs generated the TCR beta cDNA. From sorted CD3+CD56+NKG2C+, CD3+CD56+NKG2C- and CD3+CD56-NKG2C+ T cells came the TCR beta repertoires. Of the CD8+ T cell pool in several donors, roughly 1.0-7.0% was accounted for by dominant NKG2C+ clonotypes. In a handful of donors, dominant clonotypes made up roughly 28.3-65% of CD3+CD56-NKG2C+ cells. The study did not resolve the HCMV specificity of expanded NKG2C+ T cell clones.

J is TRBJ1-4 and V is TRBV7-9; D not certain. The receptor was isolated from a man in his fifties or sixties who received an inactivated influenza vaccine. This material consisted of PBMCs from blood, taken on the day of vaccination. This CDR3 is CASSQQTVEKLFF. For the CDR3, the DNA is TGTGCCAGCAGCCAGCAGACCGTTGAAAAACTGTTTTTT.